This entry is about one T cell receptor (beta chain). Clones were sequenced by immunoSEQ multiplex PCR, and TCRdb holds only the in-frame ones, with some missing. The data contain 100,000 to 150,000 clones, roughly 92% of them seen just once; the ten biggest clones take up under 0.7%. The germline V and J ends were trimmed by 6 bases and 7 bases, with 21 bases remaining between them. Germline V gives CDR1 MNHEY, CDR2 SVGAGI. The CDR3 has 15 residues. The sample comes from a study of control samples from healthy donors and cancer patients. The sequenced sample was PBMCs. This chain joins TRBV6-5 and TRBJ1-2; tentatively, D is TRBD1 (6 bases). This TCR derives from a man at least 80 years old with head and neck cancer. CDR3: CASSPGGGVFLGYTF. In DNA form, the CDR3 reads TGTGCCAGCAGCCCCGGAGGGGGGGTTTTTCTTGGCTACACCTTC.